Below, 24 T cell receptor beta chains from the same sample are listed, as sequenced in a study of blood T cell repertoires in COVID-19 (dated by TCRdb to between 2020 and 2021). Receptors were amplified or captured by the immunoSEQ multiplex PCR assay. TCRdb limited this immuneACCESS table to in-frame rearrangements with V and J called. A share of clones is missing; checked studies link under half to unresolved V genes, and the rest is unexplained. In this sample the table shows 98,000 or so clones, 75% to 95% of which occur a single time. The leading ten clones occupy approximately 5.6% of the sample. Input material: peripheral blood. Receptor source: a human donor in a cohort sampled during active COVID-19.

The CDR3: CASSLEAGISYEQYF. In DNA form, the CDR3 reads TGTGCCAGCAGCTTGGAGGCAGGGATCTCCTACGAGCAGTACTTC. The chain has TRBV5-5 and TRBJ2-7, with a weak D call TRBD1 (5 bases). The length of the CDR3 is 15 residues. V shed 0 bases and J shed 0 bases, with 10 bases lying between them. Germline CDR1 is SGHKS and CDR2 is YYEKEE (reference sequence).

The genes are TRBV5-6 and TRBJ2-4, with TRBD1 identical over 7 bases. Looked up from germline, CDR1 is SGHDT and CDR2 is YYEEEE. This CDR3 region has 17 residues. V was clipped by 3 bases and J by 9 bases; unmatched bases: 18. The CDR3 DNA sequence: TGTGCCAGCAGCTCCGTCAACCGACAGGGAAGTGTAGGCATTCAGTACTTC. It is translated as CASSSVNRQGSVGIQYF.

This clone qualifies as large. The chain combines TRBV6-4 with TRBJ1-2; the match to TRBD1 covers 10 bases. With 0 bases clipped from V and 8 bases from J, the junction kept 0 bases outside the gene matches. This CDR3 is 13 amino acids long. Germline V gives CDR1 MRHNA, CDR2 SNTAGT. CDR3 loop: CASSDSTGGGYTF. The CDR3 coding sequence is TGTGCCAGCAGTGACTCGACAGGGGGCGGCTACACCTTC.

J is TRBJ1-1 and V is TRBV30; D might be TRBD1 (5 bases). Germline V gene lookup returns CDR1 GTSNPN and CDR2 SVGIG (reference sequence). This CDR3 contains 12 residues. Between the trimmed V and J ends, which lost 5 bases and 11 bases, there was a span of 18 bases. CDR3 residues: CAWGAGGPMAFF. The CDR3 nucleotides read TGTGCCTGGGGCGCGGGGGGTCCAATGGCTTTCTTT.

This clone turned up a few times. The chain carries TRBV7-3 and TRBJ1-1, with unresolved D. Germline-derived CDR1 and CDR2 are SGHTA and FQGTGA. V was clipped by 1 base and J by 4 bases, with 7 bases between them. The CDR3 is 13 amino acids. The DNA for the CDR3 is TGTGCCAGCAGCTTAAGGGAGGGCACTGAAGCTTTCTTT. Translating gives CASSLREGTEAFF.

The CDR3 nucleotides are TGTGCCTGGAACGAGAACGACATCGAGCCCCAGCATTTT. It yields the protein CAWNENDIEPQHF. The chain links TRBV30 to TRBJ1-5; D unresolved. The CDR3 has 13 amino acids. Trimming stripped 4 bases from V and 8 bases from J, with 15 bases between. Looked up from germline, CDR1 is GTSNPN and CDR2 is SVGIG (reference sequence).

The J gene is TRBJ2-7, the V gene TRBV23-1; D is ambiguous. TRBV23-1 is an open reading frame whose function is uncertain. This CDR3 region has 10 residues. Trimming took 9 bases from V and 6 from J, leaving 9 bases between them. The CDR3 spells CARIGGEQYF. CDR3 in DNA: TGCGCCAGGATTGGCGGCGAGCAGTACTTC.

V gene TRBV7-9 combines with J gene TRBJ2-1, with TRBD2 matching over 9 bases. The CDR3 contains 15 residues. Germline V gene data show CDR1 as SEHNR and CDR2 as FQNEAQ (reference sequence). The ends lost 5 bases at V and 8 bases at J; junction bases unmatched: 10. Here the CDR3 DNA reads TGTGCCAGCAGCCCTGGGCGGGGGGGCGACCATGAGCAGTTCTTC. Translation: CASSPGRGGDHEQFF. The full variable domain, its missing parts supplied by reference TRBV7-9 and TRBJ2-1, is DTGVSQNPRHKITKRGQNVTFRCDPISEHNRLYWYRQTLGQGPEFLTYFQNEAQLEKSRLLSDRFSAERPKGSFSTLEIQRTEQGDSAMYLCASSPGRGGDHEQFFGPGTRLTVL.

The chain joins TRBV19 to TRBJ2-7; a weak D match, TRBD1 (8 bases). This CDR3 region has 15 residues. Trimming cost V 10 bases and J 2 bases, with 21 bases left between them. Germline CDR1 LNHDA, CDR2 SQIVND (reference sequence). The CDR3 sequence: CATPGGEGGAYEQYF. The CDR3 coding sequence is TGTGCCACCCCAGGGGGCGAAGGGGGGGCCTACGAGCAGTACTTC.

The J gene is TRBJ1-2, the V gene TRBV30, with TRBD1 matching over 8 bases. Germline V gene lookup returns CDR1 GTSNPN and CDR2 SVGIG (reference sequence). The CDR3 is 14 residues long. After removal of 2 bases from V and 8 bases from J, the junction contained 10 bases not matched to a gene. In DNA, the CDR3 is TGTGCCTGGAGTTCCAGGGGGCGATTGGGGGGCTACACCTTC. Protein: CAWSSRGRLGGYTF.

The CDR3 nucleotides are TGTGCCAGCAGTTTATCTGCGGTCATGAACACTGAAGCTTTCTTT. Protein sequence: CASSLSAVMNTEAFF. The chain has TRBV28 and TRBJ1-1; no firm D call. Between the trimmed V and J ends, which lost 1 base and 0 bases, there was a span of 9 bases. CDR3 size: 15 residues. Germline V lookup: CDR1 MDHEN, CDR2 SYDVKM.

The chain joins TRBV4-3 to TRBJ1-2; D gene unclear. The germline V gene has CDR1 LGHNA and CDR2 YSLEER. The V gene lost 0 bases and the J gene lost 0 bases, with 14 bases spanning the gap. The CDR3 runs to 17 residues. In DNA form, the CDR3 reads TGCGCCAGCAGCCAAGATCTTGGCAGGCCAACTAACTATGGCTACACCTTC. The encoded protein is CASSQDLGRPTNYGYTF.

The chain recombines TRBV2 with TRBJ2-3; tentative D call: TRBD1 (6 bases). The CDR3 length is 14 residues. Trimming cost V 4 bases and J 4 bases, with 12 bases left between them. CDR1 and CDR2 (germline): SNHLY, FYNNEI. The DNA of the CDR3 is TGTGCCAGCAGTGGGTACAGGGCGGCAGATACGCAGTATTTT. It translates to CASSGYRAADTQYF.

Comment on this clone: One junction end does not reproduce the germline sequence, and a read error may be involved. This rearrangement joins TRBV4-2 to TRBJ2-7; 7 bases fit TRBD2. The CDR3 loop spans 15 amino acids. The germline CDR1 and CDR2 sequences are LGHNA and YNFKEQ. DNA of the CDR3: TGTGCCAGCAGCCAAGACCCTTCCCCCCTGCGGGAGACCCTCTTC. Translated: CASSQDPSPLRETLF.

This clone was seen a few times. The genes are TRBV9 and TRBJ1-3; D possibly corresponds to TRBD1 (5 bases). The CDR3 runs to 16 residues. V lost 4 bases to trimming and J lost 4 bases, with 18 bases between them. From germline, CDR1 is SGDLS and CDR2 YYNGEE. CDR3 coding DNA: TGTGCCAGCAGCTCCCCCGGGGGGGTAAGAGGAAACACCATATATTTT. It translates to CASSSPGGVRGNTIYF.

The CDR3 DNA reads as TGTGCCAGCTCACCACGGCTCACTAGCGGGAGTAATAATGAGCAGTTCTTC. Residues: CASSPRLTSGSNNEQFF. The J gene is TRBJ2-1, the V gene TRBV18, with TRBD2 matching 11 bases. Germline CDR1 is KGHSH and CDR2 is LQKENI. The CDR3 loop spans 17 amino acids. The trim removed 1 base at V and 7 bases at J, leaving 9 bases unmatched.

This chain connects TRBV24-1 to TRBJ2-7, with a tentative D call TRBD1 (5 bases). Per the germline V gene, CDR1 is KGHDR and CDR2 is SFDVKD. The CDR3 consists of 14 residues. Trimming took 3 bases from V and 6 from J, leaving 14 bases between them. The CDR3 here is CATSDHTGLGEQYF. The CDR3 DNA sequence: TGTGCCACCAGTGATCACACAGGTTTGGGCGAGCAGTACTTC.

This chain links TRBV30 with TRBJ2-3; D call uncertain. The CDR3 contains 12 residues. Germline CDR1 reads GTSNPN; CDR2 reads SVGIG (reference sequence). V was pared by 2 bases and J by 4 bases, with 7 bases between. The CDR3 protein is CAWSRSPDTQYF. CDR3 coding DNA: TGTGCCTGGAGTCGGAGCCCAGATACGCAGTATTTT. Drawing the rest from reference TRBV30 and TRBJ2-3, the complete variable domain is SQTIHQWPATLVQPVGSPLSLECTVEGTSNPNLYWYRQAAGRGLQLLFYSVGIGQISSEVPQNLSASRPQDRQFILSSKKLLLSDSGFYLCAWSRSPDTQYFGPGTRLTVL.

The chain is built from TRBV29-1 and TRBJ2-7; the D is unclear. Deletions cut 7 bases from V and 0 bases from J, with 16 bases between. Germline CDR1 SQVTM, CDR2 ANQGSEA. CDR3 length: 14 residues. CDR3 protein: CSAQDADPSYEQYF. DNA of the CDR3: TGCAGCGCCCAAGATGCAGATCCCTCCTACGAGCAGTACTTC.

This sequence joins TRBV28 and TRBJ1-6; possible D gene TRBD1, 5 bases. The CDR3 loop spans 13 amino acids. CDR1 MDHEN and CDR2 SYDVKM come from the germline V gene. The V gene lost 7 bases and the J gene lost 9 bases, with 13 bases spanning the gap. In nucleotides, the CDR3 is TGTGCCAGCACCCGAGCAGGGTCTTCACCCCTCCACTTT. This encodes CASTRAGSSPLHF.

The chain uses TRBV5-6 and TRBJ2-1, with D tentatively TRBD2 (5 bases). The CDR3 runs 11 residues. The V end lost 4 bases, the J end lost 10 bases, and 9 bases lay between the germline ends. The V gene's germline CDR1 is SGHDT and CDR2 YYEEEE. In nucleotides, the CDR3 is TGTGCCAGCAGCACCTCGGGGGAGCAGTTCTTC. Residues: CASSTSGEQFF.

The chain carries TRBV7-9 and TRBJ2-2; TRBD2 is a possible D gene (6 bases). Germline CDR1 is SEHNR and CDR2 is FQNEAQ (reference sequence). V lost 4 bases and J lost 8, with 20 bases in between. This CDR3 has 16 amino acids. The CDR3 sequence is CASSSHPSGGWGELFF. The CDR3 DNA reads TGTGCCAGCAGCTCCCACCCCTCCGGGGGTTGGGGGGAGCTGTTTTTT.

As concerns this clone: Other nucleotide sequences in the sample specify the same CDR3. The chain carries TRBV4-1 and TRBJ2-5, with D possibly being TRBD2 (6 bases). Germline V gene sequence: CDR1 MGHRA, CDR2 YSYEKL. V was shortened by 0 bases and J by 5 bases, with 19 bases between the two germline ends. This CDR3 has 17 amino acids. The CDR3 loop reads CASSQDHTSPRGETQYF. The CDR3 bases are TGCGCCAGCAGCCAAGACCATACTAGCCCACGCGGGGAGACCCAGTACTTC.

The gene calls are TRBV29-1 and TRBJ2-3; 7 bases align to TRBD2. Losses at the gene ends were 8 bases for V and 2 bases for J; bases not matched to a gene: 13. Germline lookup yields CDR1 SQVTM and CDR2 ANQGSEA. The CDR3 runs to 15 residues. CDR3 sequence (DNA): TGCAGCAGCGTTAGTAGCGGGCTTTTCACAGATACGCAGTATTTT. It is translated as CSSVSSGLFTDTQYF.